The present TCR beta chain was sequenced within a study of blood T cell repertoires in COVID-19. Study background: From the United States, Italy and Spain came samples of acute and convalescent COVID-19. Sources were T cells, B-cell-depleted T cells, or PBMCs; the material itself was cDNA or gDNA.

Germline values: CDR1 LGHDT, CDR2 YNNKEL (reference sequence). V lost 1 base and J 0 bases, leaving 6 bases between the germline ends. The length of the CDR3 is 14 residues. Methods used by the authors: Amplification with reference gene primers provided the estimates of nucleated cell counts. Libraries were prepared by immunoSEQ multiplex PCR; TCRdb keeps only in-frame clonotypes and omits some of them. V, J and clone size were drawn from that table, and D and trimming were deduced from the DNA. The profile covers around 200,000 clones, with about 86% appearing a single time and roughly 2.9% taken by the ten largest.

Input material: peripheral blood. The TCR sequence derives from a man between 50 and 59 years old with active or convalescent COVID-19. This chain connects TRBV3-1 (or the pseudogene TRBV3-2) to TRBJ1-2; weak D call: TRBD1 (6 bases). CDR3 in amino acids: CASSQGTANYGYTF. The CDR3 nucleotides read TGTGCCAGCAGCCAAGGGACAGCTAACTATGGCTACACCTTC.